This TCR beta chain came from a study of T cell responses to AZD1222 COVID-19 vaccine. Study conclusions and caveats: With dominance at 160-218 and 743-854, vaccine-associated CD4 TCRs spanned spike. Sampling that yielded the repertoires occurred only after the peak T cell response.

CDR1 and CDR2 from the germline V gene are SGHRS and YFSETQ. The V and J ends lost 3 bases and 4 bases, in that order; junction bases with no gene match: 18. CDR3 size: 18 residues. A remark on this clone: What it recognizes is unknown.

Clones were read by immunoSEQ multiplex PCR, and TCRdb kept only the in-frame ones, dropping some. The top ten hold over 6% of the sample, which has some 150,000 clones, roughly nine tenths seen once. This chain connects TRBV5-1 to TRBJ2-7; 8 bases are a match to TRBD2. The sequence was obtained from an adult who had recovered from COVID-19. The sequenced sample was peripheral blood, obtained after recovery from COVID-19. CDR3 in amino acids: CASSWHRGAGRGSYEQYF. CDR3 nucleotides: TGCGCCAGCAGCTGGCACAGAGGAGCCGGGAGGGGATCGTACGAGCAGTACTTC. Looking up the rest from reference TRBV5-1 and TRBJ2-7 gives the full variable domain: KAGVTQTPRYLIKTRGQQVTLSCSPISGHRSVSWYQQTPGQGLQFLFEYFSETQRNKGNFPGRFSGRQFSNSRSEMNVSTLELGDSALYLCASSWHRGAGRGSYEQYFGPGTRLTVT.